Reported below is one TCR beta chain. These data come from a study of T-cell memory formation after mild COVID-19. Constant-segment-primed 5'RACE gave TCR alpha and TCR beta cDNA libraries with sample barcodes and UMIs. TCRdb called the 5' RACE reads again in MiXCR, with one record for every CDR3 protein. The table includes approximately 260,000 distinct CDR3 sequences, over 15% detected once. The CDR3 sequence is 16 residues long. Trimming cost V 4 bases and J 8 bases; bases outside gene matches: 12. Germline lookup yields CDR1 SGHVS and CDR2 FQNEAQ. The TCR comes from a man aged 18 to 29 who had mild COVID-19 (a few samples of this study predate the infection). Cell type and time point are not known. The sequenced material came from PBMCs or a T cell subset sorted from them (not recorded which). The chain joins TRBV7-8 to TRBJ2-3; 10 bases align to TRBD2. This CDR3 is CASSSLASGGAGTQYF. The CDR3 nucleotides are TGTGCCAGCAGCTCCTTGGCGAGCGGGGGGGCCGGTACGCAGTATTTT.